This is a list of T cell receptor beta chains from one sample in a study of OX40 agonist ivuxolimab in advanced cancers. The assay was immunoSEQ multiplex PCR, and TCRdb's table has in-frame clones only and misses some. This table has around 65,000 clones, roughly 90% appearing once. The specimen was CD4+ or CD8+ T cells sorted from blood, collected in a trial of the OX40 agonist ivuxolimab. These TCRs come from an adult with an advanced solid tumor such as melanoma, head and neck, liver or kidney cancer. Each CDR3 is given with its conserved first and last residue. Fields, in order: CDR3 DNA, CDR3 protein, clone size, D gene, J gene, V gene. A D gene is named only where the DNA matches it firmly. Not every row has a clone size; where given, it reads once, few, many or a size class.

TGTGCCAGCAGCCACCCCCGAGCTAAAGAGACCCAGTACTTC | CASSHPRAKETQYF | NA | NA | TRBJ2-5 | TRBV7-9
TGTGCCAGCAGCTCTCGACAGGGGGCGAGGGAGACCCAGTACTTC | CASSSRQGARETQYF | NA | TRBD1 | TRBJ2-5 | TRBV7-9
TGTGCCAGCAGCCCAGAAACGACAGGGGGGGTCACCGGGGAGCTGTTTTTT | CASSPETTGGVTGELFF | NA | TRBD1 | TRBJ2-2 | TRBV7-6
TGTGCCACCCTTACAGGGTTCGCCTACGAGCAGTACTTC | CATLTGFAYEQYF | NA | NA | TRBJ2-7 | TRBV6-1
TGTGCCAGCTCCTCGAGAAACTTATCCTACGAGCAGTACTTC | CASSSRNLSYEQYF | NA | NA | TRBJ2-7 | TRBV18
TGTGCCAGCTCGGGGGGGTCCGTGTCTGAGCAGTTCTTC | CASSGGSVSEQFF | NA | TRBD2 | TRBJ2-1 | TRBV19
TGTGCCAGCAGCTTAAGGGGGCCCTACAATGAGCAGTTCTTC | CASSLRGPYNEQFF | NA | TRBD1 | TRBJ2-1 | TRBV7-6
TGCGCCAGCAGCTTGGACCTAGGGGGTCCCTCTAAGTACGAGCAGTACTTC | CASSLDLGGPSKYEQYF | NA | NA | TRBJ2-7 | TRBV5-1
TGTGCCAGCAGCTTTCACACCCGGATGGAGCAGTACTTC | CASSFHTRMEQYF | NA | NA | TRBJ2-7 | TRBV7-9
TGTGCCAGTAGTATTGGCAGGGGGCCGATCAATGAGCAGTTCTTC | CASSIGRGPINEQFF | NA | TRBD1 | TRBJ2-1 | TRBV19
TGTGCCATCCACTCGATGACAGGGCCGAACACTGAAGCTTTCTTT | CAIHSMTGPNTEAFF | NA | TRBD1 | TRBJ1-1 | TRBV7-9
TGTGCCAGCAGCATGGGACCTCCCCTCTACGAGCAGTACTTC | CASSMGPPLYEQYF | NA | NA | TRBJ2-7 | TRBV27
TGCGCCAGCAGCTTAACGGTTGGGGGACAGGGATCGAACATTCAGTACTTC | CASSLTVGGQGSNIQYF | NA | TRBD1 | TRBJ2-4 | TRBV5-1
TGTGCCAGTAGTATTGGTACAGGGGCGAACACTGAAGCTTTCTTT | CASSIGTGANTEAFF | NA | TRBD1 | TRBJ1-1 | TRBV19
TGTGCCAGCAGCTTAGGGGTTTTCTATGGCTACACCTTC | CASSLGVFYGYTF | NA | NA | TRBJ1-2 | TRBV13
TGTGCCAGTAGTAGGGGACTAGCGGAATACAATGAGCAGTTCTTC | CASSRGLAEYNEQFF | NA | TRBD2 | TRBJ2-1 | TRBV19
TGCAGCGTTGAGGGCAGCCCCATGAACACTGAAGCTTTCTTT | CSVEGSPMNTEAFF | NA | NA | TRBJ1-1 | TRBV29-1
TGCGCCAGCAGCCAAGGAACCTATGGCTACACCTTC | CASSQGTYGYTF | NA | NA | TRBJ1-2 | TRBV4-1
TGTGCCAGCTCACCGGGCAGGGGGCTCCCTGAAGCTTTCTTT | CASSPGRGLPEAFF | NA | TRBD1 | TRBJ1-1 | TRBV18
TGTGCCAGCAGTTTCAACATGTGGGAGACCCAGTACTTC | CASSFNMWETQYF | few | NA | TRBJ2-5 | TRBV27
TGCAGCGTCTTGACCGGCCAGAGTAGCTCCTACGAGCAGTACTTC | CSVLTGQSSSYEQYF | NA | NA | TRBJ2-7 | TRBV29-1
TGTGCCAGCAGTGAATGGGGACAGGGGACCGCCAAAAACATTCAGTACTTC | CASSEWGQGTAKNIQYF | NA | TRBD1 | TRBJ2-4 | TRBV6-1
TGTGCTAGTGGTTTGACAGGGGTATACGAGCAGTACTTC | CASGLTGVYEQYF | NA | TRBD1 | TRBJ2-7 | TRBV12-5
TGCGCCAGCAGCCAAGAGGGTGAGCAGTTCTTC | CASSQEGEQFF | NA | NA | TRBJ2-1 | TRBV4-1
TGTGCCAGCAGGGGCGAGGGGGGGGGTGGGCCCTACGAGCAGTACTTC | CASRGEGGGGPYEQYF | NA | NA | TRBJ2-7 | TRBV27
TGCGCCAGCAGCCACCCCAGGGCAGAAGCTTTCTTT | CASSHPRAEAFF | NA | NA | TRBJ1-1 | TRBV4-1
TGTGCCAGCAGTTCCGGGACTAGCGGTATCTACGAGCAGTACTTC | CASSSGTSGIYEQYF | NA | TRBD2 | TRBJ2-7 | TRBV27
TGTGCCAGCAGCCAAGTACGAAGCCCTGCTAACTATGGCTACACCTTC | CASSQVRSPANYGYTF | NA | NA | TRBJ1-2 | TRBV14
TGCGCCAGCAGCTTAAAGCCCATTAGCGGGAGACCTACAGATACGCAGTATTTT | CASSLKPISGRPTDTQYF | NA | TRBD2 | TRBJ2-3 | TRBV5-1
TGTGCCAGCAGTTTATTCGCTTCCGATGTGGATGAGCAGTTCTTC | CASSLFASDVDEQFF | NA | NA | TRBJ2-1 | TRBV28